Presented here are 13 T cell receptor beta chains from one specimen sequenced in a study of early T cells in non-severe SARS-CoV-2 infection. TCRdb redid the calling of the 5' RACE reads with MiXCR, one entry per CDR3 protein. The sample contains tens of thousands of distinct CDR3 sequences, roughly an eighth of which appear only once. Material for sequencing was whole blood. Every receptor here comes from an adult who was a healthcare worker with PCR-confirmed SARS-CoV-2 infection or an uninfected control (not recorded which).

The V call is TRBV27, the J call TRBJ2-2; D is undetermined. CDR3 length: 15 residues. Germline CDR1 reads MNHEY; CDR2 reads SMNVEV (reference sequence). V dropped 5 bases and J dropped 3 bases, with 13 bases sitting between them. CDR3 nucleotide sequence: TGTGCCAGCAGTGCCGGAGACCAGCACACCGGGGAGCTGTTTTTT. The encoded protein is CASSAGDQHTGELFF.

Ten or more counts support this clonotype. This rearrangement joins TRBV29-1 to TRBJ2-4; D is possibly TRBD1 or TRBD2 (6 bases each). Germline V CDR1 and CDR2: SQVTM, ANQGSEA. Trimming took 7 bases from V and 8 from J, leaving 21 bases between them. CDR3 length equals 14 residues. CDR3 DNA sequence: TGCAGCGCTGTCCCGGACCTGGAGGGGGACATTCAGTACTTC. Translating it yields CSAVPDLEGDIQYF.

This clonotype appeared many times. The gene calls are TRBV6-6 and TRBJ2-3; D might be TRBD1 or TRBD2, each matching 5 bases. Germline lookup yields CDR1 MNHNY and CDR2 SVGAGI (reference sequence). The CDR3 is 15 amino acids. Trimming cost V 5 bases and J 0 bases, with 12 bases left between them. CDR3 coding DNA: TGTGCCAGCAGTCAGGACGGGGCTAGCACAGATACGCAGTATTTT. Translated, it gives CASSQDGASTDTQYF.

This clonotype was counted at least ten times. The chain has TRBV5-1 and TRBJ2-3; D is ambiguous. Germline values: CDR1 SGHRS, CDR2 YFSETQ. This CDR3 contains 15 residues. Trimming took off 0 bases at V and 0 bases at J, with 8 bases between the two ends. In DNA, the CDR3 is TGCGCCAGCAGCTTGGGGGTGACTAGCACAGATACGCAGTATTTT. This encodes CASSLGVTSTDTQYF. Based on the CDR3 plus reference TRBV5-1 and TRBJ2-3, the full variable domain is KAGVTQTPRYLIKTRGQQVTLSCSPISGHRSVSWYQQTPGQGLQFLFEYFSETQRNKGNFPGRFSGRQFSNSRSEMNVSTLELGDSALYLCASSLGVTSTDTQYFGPGTRLTVL.

J is TRBJ2-7 and V is TRBV18; TRBD2 aligns across 7 bases. The CDR3 extends over 14 amino acids. The ends lost 1 base at V and 2 bases at J; junction bases unmatched: 2. Per germline, CDR1 KGHSH and CDR2 LQKENI. CDR3 coding DNA: TGTGCCAGCTCACCACAGAGCGGGGCCTACGAGCAGTACTTC. Translation gives CASSPQSGAYEQYF.

This clonotype was seen many times. V and J are TRBV7-9 and TRBJ2-7; D may be TRBD2 (5 bases). Germline CDR1 is SEHNR and CDR2 is FQNEAQ (reference sequence). The V end was cut by 5 bases, the J end by 3 bases, with 11 bases between. This CDR3 has 13 residues. In nucleotides, the CDR3 is TGTGCCAGCAGCCCCCCCCGGGGCTACGAGCAGTACTTC. Its translation: CASSPPRGYEQYF.

This clonotype has just a few counts. The chain employs TRBV7-9 and TRBJ2-6; 7 bases fit TRBD2. Trimming took 1 base from V and 0 from J; bases not matched to a gene: 9. CDR1 is SEHNR and CDR2 is FQNEAQ in the germline V gene (reference sequence). The CDR3 has 19 residues. This chain's CDR3 is CASSLGASGAVSGANVLTF. CDR3 coding DNA: TGTGCCAGCAGCTTAGGGGCTAGCGGAGCAGTCTCTGGGGCCAACGTCCTGACTTTC.

There are a few counts of this clonotype. This sequence joins TRBV7-6 and TRBJ2-1, with 7 nucleotides matching TRBD1. Germline V lookup: CDR1 SGHVS, CDR2 FNYEAQ. The CDR3 has 14 amino acids. With V trimmed by 2 bases and J by 5 bases, 3 bases remained unmatched. The chain's CDR3 is CASSLPGTDNEQFF. The CDR3 coding sequence is TGTGCCAGCAGCTTACCTGGGACAGACAATGAGCAGTTCTTC.

This clonotype was found a few times. This rearrangement joins TRBV20-1 to TRBJ2-1, with 13 bases matching TRBD2. Germline CDR1 and CDR2: DFQATT and SNEGSKA (reference sequence). V shed 3 bases and J 9 bases; nucleotides not matched to a gene: 5. This CDR3 contains 14 residues. The CDR3 sequence is CSASRTSGSAEQFF. CDR3 in DNA: TGCAGTGCTAGCAGGACTAGCGGGAGTGCTGAGCAGTTCTTC.

This clonotype was observed at least ten times. The gene calls are TRBV28 and TRBJ1-5; maybe TRBD1 (6 bases). V was cut by 5 bases and J by 6 bases, with 14 bases left in between. Looked up from germline, CDR1 is MDHEN and CDR2 is SYDVKM. The CDR3 is 14 amino acids. CDR3: CASSGGPWPQPQHF. The CDR3 nucleotides read TGTGCCAGCAGTGGGGGCCCTTGGCCTCAGCCCCAGCATTTT.

The CDR3 DNA follows: TGTGCCAGCAGTGGGACAGGGGCCGGACAAGAGACCCAGTACTTC. Translation: CASSGTGAGQETQYF. This chain joins TRBV27 and TRBJ2-5; 10 nucleotides align to TRBD1. The CDR3 extends over 15 amino acids. The germline V gene encodes CDR1 MNHEY and CDR2 SMNVEV (reference sequence). V shed 5 bases, J shed 2 bases, and the junction held 5 bases outside the gene matches.

This clonotype was picked up many times. The genes are TRBV5-5 and TRBJ2-7; TRBD1 is a possible D gene (5 bases). CDR1 and CDR2 (germline): SGHKS, YYEKEE (reference sequence). This CDR3 region has 14 residues. Trimming cost V 0 bases and J 7 bases, with 14 bases left between them. The DNA for the CDR3 is TGTGCCAGCAGCTTGGCCCGCCCCTACAGGGAGCAGTACTTC. Translating it yields CASSLARPYREQYF.

The genes are TRBV11-2 and TRBJ2-5, with 7 nucleotides matching TRBD2. Germline V gives CDR1 SGHAT, CDR2 FQNNGV. CDR3 length equals 16 residues. Trimming cost V 1 base and J 4 bases; bases outside gene matches: 9. CDR3 sequence: CASSLGRGSLVETQYF. The CDR3 nucleotides are TGTGCCAGCAGCTTAGGCCGCGGGAGCCTCGTAGAGACCCAGTACTTC.